A single sample gave rise to the 11 T cell receptor beta chains below, sequenced in a study of immune evolution from preneoplasia to lung adenocarcinoma. Here immunoSEQ multiplex PCR was the method, and the copy in TCRdb shows in-frame clones only, minus some. This repertoire shows roughly 4,200 clones, 75% to 85% found once; its top ten account for 11% to 15%. Sequenced input: FFPE invasive lung adenocarcinoma tissue. The receptors come from a person aged 65 to 79 with invasive lung adenocarcinoma. Some clones in this sample may be carry-over from other donors' samples.

This chain links TRBV7-2 with TRBJ2-5, with 9 nucleotides matching TRBD1. The CDR3 contains 13 residues. Germline-derived CDR1 and CDR2 are SGHTA and FQGNSA. Germline trimming cut 5 bases from V and 11 bases from J; bases unmatched to any gene: 9. The CDR3 reads CASSVTGGAVQYF. CDR3 DNA: TGTGCCAGCAGCGTAACAGGGGGCGCAGTGCAGTACTTC.

V gene TRBV2 combines with J gene TRBJ2-5, with 7 bases matching TRBD2. The CDR3 runs 16 residues. With V trimmed by 3 bases and J by 3 bases, 10 bases remained unmatched. From germline, CDR1 is SNHLY and CDR2 FYNNEI. CDR3 coding DNA: TGTGCCAGCAGTGACCCCGATGGGGAGGGAGAAGAGACCCAGTACTTC. This gives the protein CASSDPDGEGEETQYF.

The gene calls are TRBV18 and TRBJ1-4; 10 positions agree with TRBD1. Trimming took 3 bases from V and 7 from J; bases not matched to a gene: 8. The CDR3 sequence is 16 residues long. Germline V gives CDR1 KGHSH, CDR2 LQKENI. CDR3 protein: CASSPGSTGGTEKLFF. CDR3 nucleotides: TGTGCCAGCTCACCGGGGTCGACAGGGGGCACTGAAAAACTGTTTTTT.

This clone appeared a single time. This chain links TRBV7-2 with TRBJ2-7; 10 nucleotides align to TRBD2. This CDR3 region has 15 residues. CDR1 is SGHTA and CDR2 is FQGNSA in the germline V gene. V trimming: 5 bases; J trimming: 5 bases; junction bases outside the gene matches: 9. CDR3 DNA sequence: TGTGCCAGCAGCCAAGGCTCTAGCGGGAGTGACGAGCAGTACTTC. Residues: CASSQGSSGSDEQYF.

This chain connects TRBV6-6 to TRBJ2-1, with a tentative D call TRBD2 (5 bases). Germline V gives CDR1 MNHNY, CDR2 SVGAGI (reference sequence). Trimming pared 8 bases from V and 0 bases from J, leaving 8 bases between. The CDR3 runs 13 residues. The CDR3 DNA reads as TGTGCCAGCTCTCGGGACTCCTACAATGAGCAGTTCTTC. Translated, it gives CASSRDSYNEQFF.

The chain links TRBV19 to TRBJ1-1; D is undetermined. V was clipped by 1 base and J by 5 bases, with 8 bases between them. The CDR3 spans 13 residues. CDR1 LNHDA and CDR2 SQIVND come from the germline V gene (reference sequence). The CDR3 is CASSIGHETEAFF. CDR3 nucleotides: TGTGCCAGTAGTATAGGCCATGAGACTGAAGCTTTCTTT.

The chain employs TRBV27 and TRBJ2-1, with D maybe TRBD2 (5 bases). CDR3 length equals 12 residues. The V gene's germline CDR1 is MNHEY and CDR2 SMNVEV (reference sequence). Trimming stripped 3 bases from V and 10 bases from J, with 10 bases between. CDR3 in amino acids: CASSFWGDEQFF. The CDR3 nucleotides read TGTGCCAGCAGTTTCTGGGGAGACGAGCAGTTCTTC.

The rearrangement links TRBV9 to TRBJ1-5; D is possibly TRBD1 (6 bases). The CDR3 has 14 amino acids. Germline V gene data show CDR1 as SGDLS and CDR2 as YYNGEE. The germline V and J ends were trimmed by 0 bases and 7 bases, with 11 bases remaining between them. CDR3 DNA sequence: TGTGCCAGCAGCGTAGGGGACATAGTCCAGCCCCAGCATTTT. This gives the protein CASSVGDIVQPQHF.

The J gene is TRBJ2-3, the V gene TRBV7-6, with D possibly matching TRBD2 (6 bases). Germline V CDR1 and CDR2: SGHVS, FNYEAQ. The CDR3 sequence is 15 residues long. Trimming removed 4 bases from V and 0 bases from J, with 11 bases in between. The CDR3 is CASSYTSTSTDTQYF. Here the CDR3 DNA reads TGTGCCAGCAGCTACACTAGCACCAGCACAGATACGCAGTATTTT. Supplemented by reference TRBV7-6 and TRBJ2-3, the full variable domain reads GAGVSQSPRYKVTKRGQDVALRCDPISGHVSLYWYRQALGQGPEFLTYFNYEAQQDKSGLPNDRFSAERPEGSISTLTIQRTEQRDSAMYRCASSYTSTSTDTQYFGPGTRLTVL.

The V and J genes are TRBV6-6 and TRBJ2-5; D is perhaps TRBD2 (5 bases). This CDR3 spans 12 amino acids. Germline lookup yields CDR1 MNHNY and CDR2 SVGAGI (reference sequence). The CDR3 is CTSRTGQETQYF. The CDR3 bases are TGTACCTCCAGGACTGGTCAAGAGACCCAGTACTTC.

The CDR3 region is CASSQEWRGDTDTQYF. CDR3 bases: TGTGCCAGCAGCCAAGAATGGCGGGGGGACACAGATACGCAGTATTTT. The V and J genes are TRBV4-2 and TRBJ2-3, with 8 bases fitting TRBD2. Trimming at V came to 0 bases and at J to 2 bases, leaving 4 bases not matched to a gene. Germline CDR1 LGHNA, CDR2 YNFKEQ. This CDR3 comprises 16 residues.